Each of the 15 T cell receptor beta chains below was sequenced from the same sample in a study of neoadjuvant nivolumab and ipilimumab in lung cancer. Sequenced by immunoSEQ multiplex PCR; TCRdb stores in-frame clones only, minus some. The sample yields 19,000 or so clones, roughly 79% seen once. The sample in question was tumor tissue, obtained after neoadjuvant nivolumab, alone or with ipilimumab, at or shortly before surgery. The receptors shown here come from an adult with non-small cell lung cancer.

The rearrangement joins TRBV6-5 to TRBJ2-1; D unclear. Deletions cut 4 bases from V and 6 bases from J, with 10 bases between. The CDR3 extends over 13 amino acids. The germline V gene has CDR1 MNHEY and CDR2 SVGAGI. Here the CDR3 DNA reads TGTGCCAGCAGTTTCCCCGGACGCAATGAGCAGTTCTTC. This gives the protein CASSFPGRNEQFF.

This clone occurred once. CDR3 protein: CASSTTGVSSADTQYF. For the CDR3, the DNA is TGTGCCAGCTCGACAACAGGGGTGAGTAGCGCAGATACGCAGTATTTT. The V call is TRBV18, the J call TRBJ2-3; 7 positions match TRBD1. Looked up from germline, CDR1 is KGHSH and CDR2 is LQKENI. J was trimmed by 4 bases and V by 6 bases; bases with no gene match: 13. The CDR3 sequence is 16 residues long. The full variable domain, its missing parts supplied by reference TRBV18 and TRBJ2-3, is NAGVMQNPRHLVRRRGQEARLRCSPMKGHSHVYWYRQLPEEGLKFMVYLQKENIIDESGMPKERFSAEFPKEGPSILRIQQVVRGDSAAYFCASSTTGVSSADTQYFGPGTRLTVL.

CDR3 protein: CASSSDSYGYTF. The CDR3 DNA reads TGCGCCAGCAGCTCGGACAGCTATGGCTACACCTTC. The chain uses TRBV5-1 and TRBJ1-2; TRBD1 might be the D (6 bases). This CDR3 has 12 residues. V lost 3 bases and J 4 bases, leaving 7 bases between the germline ends. Germline V gene lookup returns CDR1 SGHRS and CDR2 YFSETQ.

The chain uses TRBV6-5 and TRBJ2-2; TRBD2 matches at 8 bases. In germline, CDR1 is MNHEY, CDR2 SVGAGI. CDR3 length equals 16 residues. V gave up 1 base and J gave up 6 bases; unmatched junction bases: 7. CDR3 coding DNA: TGTGCCAGCAGTTACTTGGGACTAGTTAGTGCCGGGGAGCTGTTTTTT. Translation gives CASSYLGLVSAGELFF.

J is TRBJ2-7 and V is TRBV6-6; TRBD1 matches at 10 bases. The germline CDR1 and CDR2 sequences are MNHNY and SVGAGI (reference sequence). The V segment lost 7 bases and the J segment 6 bases; nucleotides outside the gene matches: 9. This CDR3 region has 14 residues. The CDR3 region has the DNA TGTGCCAGCACCGATAGGGACAGGGGTGGCGAGCAGTACTTC. Translating it yields CASTDRDRGGEQYF.

This clone came up a few times. The V call is TRBV11-2, the J call TRBJ2-2; the D is unclear. V was trimmed by 5 bases and J by 5 bases, leaving 3 bases between them. CDR3 length: 11 residues. Germline assignment: CDR1 SGHAT and CDR2 FQNNGV. The CDR3 loop is CASSETGELFF. The CDR3 DNA sequence: TGTGCCAGCAGCGAAACCGGGGAGCTGTTTTTT.

The CDR3 sequence: CASSTSGQGLRANEKLFF. The CDR3 nucleotides read TGTGCCAGCTCAACCTCGGGACAGGGCCTTAGGGCTAATGAAAAACTGTTTTTT. The chain joins TRBV18 to TRBJ1-4, with 9 bases that match TRBD1. In germline, CDR1 is KGHSH, CDR2 LQKENI. This CDR3 contains 18 residues. V shed 5 bases, J shed 3 bases, and the junction held 13 bases outside the gene matches.

The chain carries TRBV28 and TRBJ1-2, with D uncertain. Germline CDR1 and CDR2: MDHEN and SYDVKM. V was clipped by 8 bases and J by 7 bases, with 20 bases between them. This CDR3 has 14 residues. CDR3 nucleotides: TGTGCCAGCGGCAGGTTGACTGTGATCCCTGGCTACACCTTC. Its translation: CASGRLTVIPGYTF.

The CDR3 coding sequence is TGTGCCAGCAGTTTTGCTCTAAATTCCCATCAGCCCCAGCATTTT. It yields the protein CASSFALNSHQPQHF. The genes are TRBV6-1 and TRBJ1-5, with D unclear. The germline V and J ends were trimmed by 5 bases and 5 bases, with 16 bases remaining between them. The CDR3 sequence is 15 residues long. Germline CDR1 is MNHNS and CDR2 is SASEGT.

The CDR3 coding sequence is TGTGCCAGCAGCGTAGGGGGCGGGAGCGAGACCCAGTACTTC. It is translated as CASSVGGGSETQYF. V is TRBV9 and J is TRBJ2-5; 7 positions match TRBD2. The junction had 4 bases not matched to a gene; V was cut back by 0 bases and J by 5 bases. Germline values: CDR1 SGDLS, CDR2 YYNGEE. The CDR3 totals 14 residues.

The chain joins TRBV7-2 to TRBJ2-2, with D unclear. The CDR3 length is 14 residues. CDR1 SGHTA and CDR2 FQGNSA come from the germline V gene. V dropped 1 base and J dropped 4 bases, with 7 bases sitting between them. The CDR3 DNA is TGTGCCAGCAGCTTAGGGGGTAGCACCGGGGAGCTGTTTTTT. Amino acid sequence: CASSLGGSTGELFF. Drawing the rest from reference TRBV7-2 and TRBJ2-2, the complete variable domain is GAGVSQSPSNKVTEKGKDVELRCDPISGHTALYWYRQSLGQGLEFLIYFQGNSAPDKSGLPSDRFSAERTGGSVSTLTIQRTQQEDSAVYLCASSLGGSTGELFFGEGSRLTVL.

J is TRBJ1-1 and V is TRBV14; D might be TRBD1 (5 bases). The germline V and J ends were trimmed by 7 bases and 4 bases, with 10 bases remaining between them. The CDR3 contains 12 residues. Germline-derived CDR1 and CDR2 are SGHDN and FVKESK. The CDR3 reads CASIGGGTEAFF. Here the CDR3 DNA reads TGTGCCAGCATCGGGGGTGGCACTGAAGCTTTCTTT.

The chain uses TRBV6-5 and TRBJ1-5; TRBD1 might be the D (6 bases). Germline V gene lookup returns CDR1 MNHEY and CDR2 SVGAGI. The CDR3 sequence is 15 residues long. Between the trimmed V and J ends, which lost 6 bases and 5 bases, there was a span of 17 bases. The CDR3 reads CASSHLGAEDQPQHF. CDR3 DNA: TGTGCCAGCAGCCACTTGGGGGCGGAAGATCAGCCCCAGCATTTT.

The V call is TRBV9, the J call TRBJ2-3; no firm D call. This CDR3 has 13 residues. From germline, CDR1 is SGDLS and CDR2 YYNGEE. V was clipped by 4 bases and J by 1 base, with 7 bases between them. The CDR3 region is CASSTPGTDTQYF. As DNA, the CDR3 is TGTGCCAGCAGCACCCCCGGCACAGATACGCAGTATTTT.

The chain uses TRBV7-9 and TRBJ2-2; perhaps TRBD1 as D (5 bases). The CDR3 length is 15 residues. In germline, CDR1 is SEHNR, CDR2 FQNEAQ (reference sequence). Trimming left V 7 bases short and J 4 bases short, with 16 bases between. This CDR3 is CASIIQGTVTGELFF. CDR3 DNA sequence: TGTGCCAGCATTATTCAGGGTACAGTCACCGGGGAGCTGTTTTTT. The variable domain in full, with the rest retrieved from reference TRBV7-9 and TRBJ2-2, is DTGVSQNPRHKITKRGQNVTFRCDPISEHNRLYWYRQTLGQGPEFLTYFQNEAQLEKSRLLSDRFSAERPKGSFSTLEIQRTEQGDSAMYLCASIIQGTVTGELFFGEGSRLTVL.